This T cell receptor (beta chain) was profiled in a study of cytomegalovirus exposure and HLA in healthy donors (dated by TCRdb to 2016 to 2017). About the investigation overall: In an earlier analysis of 550 to 750 of the donors, 276 Gb of sequence data and 100 million or so unique TCR beta sequences from roughly 190 million T cells were reported. Approximately 300 gigabases of sequencing data and roughly 81 million unique TCR sequences made up an early release that covered under 750 HLA-typed donors. Among some 410 genotyped donors of the cohort, an average of about 240,000 unique TCR beta nucleotide sequences were sequenced per donor, around 20% of them non-productive. HLA typing covered class I and class II loci at four-digit resolution. Alongside the repertoire data, information on donor age, sex, ethnicity and CMV serostatus was compiled. The T cell repertoires of 666 subjects were profiled by immunosequencing and related to cytomegalovirus serostatus. About 5 DR-DQ haplotypes were handled as single units for association and clustering, since linkage in the cohort was strong. The number of donors typed differed by locus, with about 629-640 for A, B, C, DRB1 and DQB1, around 560 for DQA1, 600 to 610 for DPA1, and about 450 for DPB1. A later genetic analysis took genome-wide SNP genotypes for about three fifths of the roughly 670 donors and used that subset as a discovery cohort. To predict cytomegalovirus infection status, the study combined high-throughput TCR immunosequencing, statistical association of individual TCRs with disease status, and machine learning. Every discovery cohort repertoire had been produced on one sequencing platform. In a later analysis, previously published TCR beta repertoires from 550 to 750 donors were re-analyzed and high-resolution HLA genotyping was added so that TCR occurrence patterns could be studied. A separate validation cohort of approximately 130 different subjects was used in addition to the roughly 700-subject first cohort. Among the roughly 430 genotyped donors, approximately 82% belonged to the genetic ancestry cluster associated with self-reported Caucasian donors. The study was designed to test whether signatures of past pathogen exposure could be identified by cataloging public T cell receptors. In an earlier analysis of 500 to 650 of the donors, high-throughput TCR beta sequencing was used to judge whether each TCR beta V gene segment behaved as functional or pseudogenic. Rather than drawing on any new phenotypic data, the later analysis identified candidate immune exposures from TCR beta sequences and the way those sequences occurred across donors. Overall study outcomes, separate from this receptor: The only immune exposure information available for the cohort was CMV serostatus. Assigning TCR associations to individual alleles was difficult when HLA alleles, especially DR and DQ, strongly co-occurred. The classifier was reported to diagnose cytomegalovirus status with high specificity and sensitivity in both the original cohort and the validation cohort. Correlated functional status among segregating V segments might reflect linkage disequilibrium, but an unknown experimental factor could not be ruled out. Compared with equally common non-associated chains, HLA-associated TCR beta chains in a later analysis were more clonally expanded and had lower generation probabilities. A later analysis associated some 17,000 TCR beta sequences with specific HLA alleles at a false discovery rate of 0.05. The 87-base-pair reads could not distinguish some IMGT-functional V segments, including TRBV6-2 and TRBV6-3, so those segments were excluded. A cluster of highly shared sequence variants was judged likely to represent a technical artifact of the sequencing pipeline. A few of the identified cytomegalovirus-associated TCR beta chains were confirmed in vitro to be specific for cytomegalovirus antigens. A further reported finding was that TCR beta sequences accurately predicted the HLA-A and HLA-B alleles for most subjects in the first cohort. Broadly in line with IMGT annotations, most TCR beta V segments showed up in productive rearrangements about 90% or about 30% of the time in an earlier analysis of approximately 600 of the donors. According to a later analysis, parvovirus B19, influenza, CMV and Epstein-Barr virus appeared linked to several top co-occurrence clusters. In a later genetic analysis, a missense DCLRE1C variant was associated with V-gene and J-gene trimming of TCR beta chains, and the association was replicated in an independent cohort. The study listed 150 to 200 TCR beta chains as associated with cytomegalovirus. The authors suggested that the approach could potentially be extended to other disease states and immunological phenotypes. Because some donors lacked HLA typing at each locus, the association tests relied only on the typed subset. According to a later analysis, most CMV-associated TCR beta chains appeared to be HLA-restricted, and the HLA associations seemed to be driven largely by CMV exposure. Sequencing depth was assumed to be roughly uniform across donors in the presence/absence analyses, though that assumption may not hold. While some public TCRs were present in many individuals, most TCR sequences turned up only very rarely across donors. Because counts were too low, roughly 18 rarely observed V segments, including chromosome 9 orphons, were left out of the earlier analysis of roughly 600 of the donors. In this cohort, only TCR beta chains were sequenced, and detectable features were limited by the absence of alpha or paired-chain data. In a later analysis, TCR association rates were found to vary across HLA loci, with the most associated TCRs seen for DRB1 alleles and the fewest for HLA-C alleles. According to a later genetic analysis, donors in an Asian-associated ancestry cluster had fewer N-insertions in productive TCRs than the approximately 710-donor mean.

The library was made by the immunoSEQ multiplex PCR assay. For the multiplex PCR, a mixture combining 60 forward primers for TCR Vbeta segments and 13 reverse primers for TCR Jbeta segments was used. Amplification of the CDR3 region of rearranged TCR beta genes was performed with a multiplex PCR assay on genomic DNA. The amplified TCR beta libraries were sequenced on the Illumina HiSeq System as 87-base-pair reads. The original pipeline was this. Across the 640 or so repertoires, a later analysis counted some 80 million unique TCR beta chains, 9.5 million to 13 million of which were shared by at least two donors. To remove PCR and sequencing errors, raw reads were error-corrected and collapsed into unique sequences using a nearest-neighbor algorithm that merged closely related sequences. Alignment of CDR3 sequences to IMGT reference sequences was used to assign V, D and J gene segments. For a sequence to be retained, a match of at least six nucleotides to both a V gene segment and a J gene segment was required. Rearrangements were called productive when the CDR3 lacked stop codons and stayed in frame with V and J; all others were non-productive. CDR3 was defined according to IMGT convention as the region running from the second conserved V-encoded cysteine to the conserved J-encoded phenylalanine. In an earlier analysis of around 570 of the donors, sequences lacking an unambiguous match to a single V gene segment were excluded. In an earlier analysis of approximately 500 of the donors, a V segment was called functional when productive rearrangements were above 56.7%, and segregating when the standard deviation between donors exceeded 5%. A statistical classification framework was developed to diagnose cytomegalovirus status using the catalog of TCR beta chain sequences. V and J gene assignment, in a later analysis, came from comparing TCR nucleotide sequences with IMGT/GENE-DB human TR gene sequences. The TCRdist pipeline was used in a later analysis to assign CDR3 sequences and most-parsimonious VDJ recombination scenarios. In a later analysis, each TCR beta chain was defined by its CDR3 amino acid sequence together with its V-gene family, and reads lacking a unique V-gene family were excluded. A later analysis removed 550 to 700 highly shared, low-generation-probability nucleotide sequences to deal with suspected cross-contamination and a sequencing artifact. In a later analysis, a clonal expansion index was calculated for each public chain from normalized within-repertoire ranks of inferred template counts. In a later analysis, generation probabilities were computed with a VDJ recombination model fitted to out-of-frame rearrangements, and the resulting probabilities were checked against IGoR. A later analysis scored TCR-TCR, TCR-HLA and TCR-CMV co-occurrence with hypergeometric tests, applying a repertoire-size bias correction to TCR pairs. To estimate false discovery rates, a later analysis permuted the HLA or CMV assignments 20 times. In a later analysis, co-occurring TCRs were grouped with DBSCAN, and TCRdist sequence similarity was added when clustering was performed within HLA-allele-positive subsets. For co-occurrence clustering, repertoires with fewer than 30,000 or more than 120,000 public chains were excluded, along with 5 or 6 repertoires with anomalous nucleotide sharing. Sourced from immuneACCESS, this table was stored by TCRdb with only in-frame sequences that have V and J called. A share of the clones is absent; for the studies checked, an unresolved V gene accounts for under half, and the remainder has no known explanation. That table supplies the V and J calls and clone size; D and trimming were determined from the DNA. In this sample the table shows some 130,000 clones, 55% to 75% of which occur a single time. About 1.5% of the sample goes to the ten largest clones.

In total, approximately 610 healthy bone marrow donors made up the cohort. At the time of sampling, every cohort member was nominally healthy, though immune exposures that went unrecorded were likely present. The donor was CMV seropositive and was included in the group of 300 or so seropositive cohort members. Each donor provided a peripheral blood sample, and peripheral blood mononuclear cells were used for TCR beta sequencing. The Qiagen DNeasy Blood Extraction Kit was used to extract genomic DNA from the blood cell samples. Remarks on this clone: Its antigen remains unidentified. Per-base qualities were not stored, and no clone one base away is much larger.

For this chain, trimming is 5 bases at the V end and 10 bases at the J end, and the number of junction bases without a gene match is 11. CDR3 length: 14 amino acids, cysteine to phenylalanine. Only the CDR3 portion is preserved as DNA: 42 bases, with reading frame beginning at the first base. The germline V gene encodes CDR1 MNHNS and CDR2 SASEGT. This TCR came from a man aged 30 to 45 in good health and CMV-seropositive. The chain uses TRBV6-1 and TRBJ2-3; 8 nucleotides in the junction match TRBD2. The sequencing input was PBMCs. The CDR3 region has the sequence CASSTIGTSWAQYF. The nucleotides read TGTGCCAGCAGTACCATTGGGACTAGTTGGGCGCAGTATTTT.